This TCR beta chain is from a study of blood T cell repertoires in COVID-19. Turning to the study itself: Collection of acute and convalescent COVID-19 samples took place in the United States, Italy and Spain. T cells, B-cell-depleted T cells, or PBMCs provided the cDNA or gDNA that served as material.

The CDR3 sequence is 12 residues long. Germline assignment: CDR1 SQVTM and CDR2 ANQGSEA. The trim removed 4 bases at V and 6 bases at J, leaving 1 base unmatched. Under the authors' procedure: Estimates of nucleated cell counts were drawn from the amplification of reference gene primers. Profiled with immunoSEQ multiplex PCR; TCRdb holds only in-frame clones, not every one. V, J and clone size reflect that table, while D and trimming were determined from the DNA. Of around 39,000 clones listed, 75% to 90% were seen once; the top ten hold over 9%. The chain has TRBV29-1 and TRBJ2-2; TRBD1 aligns across 8 bases. Sample: peripheral blood. The clonotype originates from a human donor in a cohort sampled during active COVID-19. CDR3 bases: TGCAGCGTTGGGACAGGGCCCGGGGAGCTGTTTTTT. It yields the protein CSVGTGPGELFF.